Presented here are 10 T cell receptor beta chains from one specimen sequenced in a study of blood T cell repertoires in COVID-19. TCRdb's table, derived via immunoSEQ multiplex PCR, lists solely in-frame clones and lacks some. The sample has some 140,000 clones, roughly 80% seen once. The sample was peripheral blood. Source of these receptors: an older woman with acute or convalescent COVID-19.

V usage is TRBV19 and J usage is TRBJ2-2; 10 nucleotides align to TRBD1. V lost 8 bases to trimming and J lost 7 bases; unmatched junction nucleotides: 7. This CDR3 contains 14 residues. Looked up from germline, CDR1 is LNHDA and CDR2 is SQIVND (reference sequence). CDR3 nucleotide sequence: TGTGCCAGTGAACCGGGACAGGGGATCGGGGAGCTGTTTTTT. Translation: CASEPGQGIGELFF.

The table lists this clone with a few counts. The chain carries TRBV27 and TRBJ1-2, with TRBD1 matching 10 bases. This CDR3 spans 17 amino acids. The V gene end was trimmed by 6 bases and the J gene end by 4 bases; junction bases not matched to a gene: 14. Per germline, CDR1 MNHEY and CDR2 SMNVEV (reference sequence). CDR3 amino acids: CASSLGTGANQGYGYTF. The DNA of the CDR3 is TGTGCCAGCAGCTTAGGGACAGGGGCCAACCAGGGCTATGGCTACACCTTC.

This clone was counted between two and nine times. The chain carries TRBV9 and TRBJ1-6, with D tentatively TRBD1 (5 bases). The CDR3 covers 13 residues. Trimming removed 3 bases at V and 10 bases at J, with 11 bases between. Germline V gene data show CDR1 as SGDLS and CDR2 as YYNGEE. The CDR3 loop reads CASSAPGLSPLHF. The CDR3 DNA follows: TGTGCCAGCAGCGCCCCAGGGCTCTCACCCCTCCACTTT.

CDR3 amino acids: CASSIGGTGWDSNEQFF. The CDR3, as DNA: TGTGCCAGTAGTATAGGCGGGACAGGGTGGGACTCGAATGAGCAGTTCTTC. V and J are TRBV19 and TRBJ2-1; 9 bases align to TRBD1. Germline CDR1 LNHDA, CDR2 SQIVND (reference sequence). V shed 1 base and J 7 bases; nucleotides not matched to a gene: 11. CDR3 length: 17 amino acids.

About this clone: One junction end disagrees with the germline gene, perhaps due to a read error. The chain employs TRBV6-5 and TRBJ1-4; 8 bases are a match to TRBD1. CDR1 is MNHEY, CDR2 SVGAGI, per germline. The CDR3 extends over 14 amino acids. In DNA, the CDR3 is TGTGCCAGCATTTACCAGGGGGCAGGTGAAAAACTGTTTTTT. Amino acid sequence: CASIYQGAGEKLFF.

The V call is TRBV4-2, the J call TRBJ2-1; maybe TRBD1 (6 bases). The CDR3 is 17 amino acids. V dropped 1 base and J dropped 7 bases, with 20 bases sitting between them. Germline V CDR1 and CDR2: LGHNA, YNFKEQ. CDR3 DNA: TGTGCCAGCAGCCAAGGAATGGGAGTAGCAGGGGTGAATGAGCAGTTCTTC. This translates into CASSQGMGVAGVNEQFF.

This chain connects TRBV30 to TRBJ1-5, with 10 bases identical to TRBD1. J lost 3 bases, V lost 5 bases, and 10 bases had no gene match. CDR3 length: 16 residues. CDR1 is GTSNPN and CDR2 is SVGIG in the germline V gene (reference sequence). This CDR3 reads CAWGLGQGGVNQPQHF. The CDR3, as DNA: TGTGCCTGGGGCCTAGGACAGGGGGGGGTCAATCAGCCCCAGCATTTT.

The V gene is TRBV12-3 or TRBV12-4, the J gene TRBJ2-7; 10 positions match TRBD1. This CDR3 contains 13 residues. Trimming cost V 5 bases and J 4 bases; bases outside gene matches: 2. Here the CDR3 reads CASSKDRGYEQYF. The CDR3 DNA follows: TGTGCCAGCAGTAAGGACAGGGGGTACGAGCAGTACTTC.

The chain has TRBV7-9 and TRBJ1-3, with D uncertain. Trimming pared 1 base from V and 0 bases from J, leaving 16 bases between. This CDR3 has 18 amino acids. CDR1 and CDR2 from the germline V gene are SEHNR and FQNEAQ (reference sequence). CDR3 sequence (DNA): TGTGCCAGCAGCTTAGTGAGTCCCCGACTGAGCTCTGGAAACACCATATATTTT. Protein sequence: CASSLVSPRLSSGNTIYF.

The chain employs TRBV7-3 and TRBJ2-2; TRBD1 aligns across 9 bases. Losses at the gene ends were 4 bases for V and 4 bases for J; bases not matched to a gene: 1. The CDR3 is 14 amino acids. Germline CDR1 SGHTA, CDR2 FQGTGA. CDR3 nucleotide sequence: TGTGCCAGCAGCTGGGGACAGGGCACCGGGGAGCTGTTTTTT. Encoded protein: CASSWGQGTGELFF.